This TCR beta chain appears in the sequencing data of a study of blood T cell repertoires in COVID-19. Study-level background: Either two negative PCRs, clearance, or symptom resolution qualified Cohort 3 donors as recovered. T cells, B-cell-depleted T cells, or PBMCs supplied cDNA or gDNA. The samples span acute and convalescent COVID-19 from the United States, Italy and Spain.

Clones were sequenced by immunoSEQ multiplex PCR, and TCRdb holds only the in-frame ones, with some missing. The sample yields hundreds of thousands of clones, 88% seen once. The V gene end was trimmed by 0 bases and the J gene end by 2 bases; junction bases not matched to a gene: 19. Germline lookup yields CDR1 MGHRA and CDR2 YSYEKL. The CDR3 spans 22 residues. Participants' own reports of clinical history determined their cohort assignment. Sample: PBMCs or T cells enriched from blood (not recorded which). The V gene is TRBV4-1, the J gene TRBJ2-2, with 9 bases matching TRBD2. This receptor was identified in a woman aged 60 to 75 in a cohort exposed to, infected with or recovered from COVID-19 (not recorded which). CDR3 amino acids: CASSQELGPDSAGGPNTGELFF. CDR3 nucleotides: TGCGCCAGCAGCCAAGAATTAGGGCCCGACTCGGCGGGAGGGCCTAACACCGGGGAGCTGTTTTTT.